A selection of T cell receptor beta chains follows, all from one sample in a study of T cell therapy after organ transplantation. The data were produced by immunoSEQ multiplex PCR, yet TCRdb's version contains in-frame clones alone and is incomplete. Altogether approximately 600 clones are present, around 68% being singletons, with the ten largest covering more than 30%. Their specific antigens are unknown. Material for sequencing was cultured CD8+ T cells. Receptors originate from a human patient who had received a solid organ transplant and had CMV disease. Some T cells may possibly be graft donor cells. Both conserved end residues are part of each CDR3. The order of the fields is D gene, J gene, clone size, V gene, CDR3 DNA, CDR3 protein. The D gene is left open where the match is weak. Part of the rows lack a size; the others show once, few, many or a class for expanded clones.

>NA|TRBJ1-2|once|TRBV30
TGTGCCTGGAGCTGGGGCCACTATGGCTACACCTTC
CAWSWGHYGYTF
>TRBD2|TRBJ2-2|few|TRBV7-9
TGTGCCAGCAGCTTGTTAGCGGGAGTCACCGGGGAGCTGTTTTTT
CASSLLAGVTGELFF
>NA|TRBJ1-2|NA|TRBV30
TGTGCCTGGAAATGGTCTCTATCCAACTATGGCTACACCTTC
CAWKWSLSNYGYTF
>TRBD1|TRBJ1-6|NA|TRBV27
TGTGCCAGCAAGGACAGGAGCTCCTATAATTCACCCCTCCACTTT
CASKDRSSYNSPLHF
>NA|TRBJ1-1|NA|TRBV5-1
TGCGCCAGCAGCCTTGTCATGGCAGGGCCTTACACTGAAGCTTTCTTT
CASSLVMAGPYTEAFF
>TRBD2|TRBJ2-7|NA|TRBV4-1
TGCGCCAGCAGCCTGGGACTAGCGGGAGGGCAAGGCGAGCAGTACTTC
CASSLGLAGGQGEQYF
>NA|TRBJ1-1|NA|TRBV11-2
TGTGCCAGCAGCTTAAACTGGGGAGCTTTCTTT
CASSLNWGAFF
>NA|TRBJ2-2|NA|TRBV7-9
TGTGCCAGCAGCTTGTGGGCCGGGGAGCTGTTTTTT
CASSLWAGELFF
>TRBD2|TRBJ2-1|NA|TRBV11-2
TGTGCCAGCAGCTTCCTAGGCGGGGGAACCTACAATGAGCAGTTCTTC
CASSFLGGGTYNEQFF
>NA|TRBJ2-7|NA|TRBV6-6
TGTGCCAGCAGTTACAGCGAAATACCCTACGAGCAGTACTTC
CASSYSEIPYEQYF
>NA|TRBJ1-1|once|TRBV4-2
TGTGCCAGCAGCCAAGGACAGGCCACTGAAGCTTTCTTT
CASSQGQATEAFF
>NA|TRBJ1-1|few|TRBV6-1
TGTGCCAGCAGCCCCGGGGCGAACACTGAAGCTTTCTTT
CASSPGANTEAFF
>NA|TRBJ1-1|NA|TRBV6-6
TGTGCCAGCAGCCCCGGGGCGAACACTGAAGCTTTCTTT
CASSPGANTEAFF
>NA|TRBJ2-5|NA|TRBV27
TGTGCCAGCAGTTTAATGTGGGGGGCGGCAGAGACCCAGTACTTC
CASSLMWGAAETQYF
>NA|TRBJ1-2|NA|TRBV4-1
TGCGCCAGCAGCCTAGATCACTATGGCTACACCTTC
CASSLDHYGYTF
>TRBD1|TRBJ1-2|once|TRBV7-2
TGTGCCAGCAGCCCGGACAGGGCCTATGGCTACACCTTC
CASSPDRAYGYTF
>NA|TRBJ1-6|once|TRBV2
TGTGCCAGCAGTTTGGGGGGGCGTCTCCACTTT
CASSLGGRLHF
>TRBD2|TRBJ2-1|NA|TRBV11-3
TGTGCCAGCAGCTTAGAACGGGAGGGCTACAATGAGCAGTTCTTC
CASSLEREGYNEQFF
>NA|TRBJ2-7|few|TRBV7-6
TGTGCCAGCAGCTTAGGACAGGTCGACGAGCAGTACTTC
CASSLGQVDEQYF
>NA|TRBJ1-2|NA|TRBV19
TGTGCCAGTAGTATAGAGGGTCACAGCCCTCTCACTGGCTACACCTTC
CASSIEGHSPLTGYTF
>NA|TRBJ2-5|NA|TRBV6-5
TGTGCCAGCAGTCCCGAACAAACTCAAGAGACCCAGTACTTC
CASSPEQTQETQYF
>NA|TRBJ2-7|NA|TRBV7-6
TGTGCCAGCAGCTTAGCGCACTCAGATTCCTACGAGCAGTACTTC
CASSLAHSDSYEQYF
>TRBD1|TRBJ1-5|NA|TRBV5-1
TGCGCCAGCAGCCCCCTCCCCCAGGGGGCCAAAAATCAGCCCCAGCATTTT
CASSPLPQGAKNQPQHF
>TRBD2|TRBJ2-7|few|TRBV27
TGTGCCAGCAGCCTGACTAGCGGGGGCCGTTCGACCTACGAGCAGTACTTC
CASSLTSGGRSTYEQYF
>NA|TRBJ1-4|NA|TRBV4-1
TGCGCCAGCAGCCAAGATCTTTCTGCTAATGAAAAACTGTTTTTT
CASSQDLSANEKLFF
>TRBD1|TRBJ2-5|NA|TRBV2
TGTGCCAGCATCCCGGGACAGGGGGAAGAGACCCAGTACTTC
CASIPGQGEETQYF
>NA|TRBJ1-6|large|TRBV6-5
TGTGCCAGCAGTACAGGGTACAATTCACCCCTCCACTTT
CASSTGYNSPLHF
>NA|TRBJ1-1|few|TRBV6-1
TGTGCCAGCGGCTACGGGCCGAACACTGAAGCTTTCTTT
CASGYGPNTEAFF
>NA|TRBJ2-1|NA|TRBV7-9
TGTGCCAGCAGCTTAGCATTAGGCGCAGGGGTCAATGAGCAGTTCTTC
CASSLALGAGVNEQFF
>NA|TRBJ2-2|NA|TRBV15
TGTGCCACCAGCAGAGATCGGGCGGGGGAGCTGTTTTTT
CATSRDRAGELFF
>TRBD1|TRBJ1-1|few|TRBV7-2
TGTGCCAGCAGCTCGGGACAGGGTCCTGAAGCTTTCTTT
CASSSGQGPEAFF
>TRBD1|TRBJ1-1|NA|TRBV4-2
TGTGCCAGCAGCCAAGAGTTGACAGGGGGGACTGAAGCTTTCTTT
CASSQELTGGTEAFF
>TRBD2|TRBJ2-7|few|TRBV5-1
TGCGCCAGCAGCTTGGTTCCGGGAGGGCCTAGTTACGAGCAGTACTTC
CASSLVPGGPSYEQYF
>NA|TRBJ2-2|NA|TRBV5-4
TGTGCCAGCAGCTTGGAGCTGGGAAGGAACACCGGGGAGCTGTTTTTT
CASSLELGRNTGELFF
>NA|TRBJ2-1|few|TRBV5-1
TGCGCCAGCAGCTGGCTGGGCCCGTGGGACAATGAGCAGTTCTTC
CASSWLGPWDNEQFF
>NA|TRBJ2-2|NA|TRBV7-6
TGTGCCAGCAGCTTCTCTCAGGGAAGTTGGACCGGGGAGCTGTTTTTT
CASSFSQGSWTGELFF
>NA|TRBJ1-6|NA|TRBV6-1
TGTGCCAGCAGTACAGGGTACAATTCACCCCTCCACTTT
CASSTGYNSPLHF
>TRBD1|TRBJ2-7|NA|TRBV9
TGTGCCAGCAGCTCGGGACAGGGGGTAACCTACGAGCAGTACTTC
CASSSGQGVTYEQYF
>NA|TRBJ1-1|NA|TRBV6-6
TGTGCCAGCAGTTACTCTAAGGGGGGGAACACTGAAGCTTTCTTT
CASSYSKGGNTEAFF
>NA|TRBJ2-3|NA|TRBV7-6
TGTGCCAGCAGCTTAGTAGATAACTCCGGAGATACGCAGTATTTT
CASSLVDNSGDTQYF
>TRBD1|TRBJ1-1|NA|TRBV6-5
TGTGCCAGCAGTTACTACCGGGACAGTTTATTT
CASSYYRDSLF
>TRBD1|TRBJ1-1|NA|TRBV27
TGTGCCAGCAATGCAGGGGGCATGAACACTGAAGCTTTCTTT
CASNAGGMNTEAFF
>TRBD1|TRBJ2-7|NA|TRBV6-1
TGTGCCAGCAGTCAACAGGGGGTATCCTACGAGCAGTACTTC
CASSQQGVSYEQYF
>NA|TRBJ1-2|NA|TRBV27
TGTGCCAGCAGTTTACGGGCTGCGTATGGCTACACCTTC
CASSLRAAYGYTF